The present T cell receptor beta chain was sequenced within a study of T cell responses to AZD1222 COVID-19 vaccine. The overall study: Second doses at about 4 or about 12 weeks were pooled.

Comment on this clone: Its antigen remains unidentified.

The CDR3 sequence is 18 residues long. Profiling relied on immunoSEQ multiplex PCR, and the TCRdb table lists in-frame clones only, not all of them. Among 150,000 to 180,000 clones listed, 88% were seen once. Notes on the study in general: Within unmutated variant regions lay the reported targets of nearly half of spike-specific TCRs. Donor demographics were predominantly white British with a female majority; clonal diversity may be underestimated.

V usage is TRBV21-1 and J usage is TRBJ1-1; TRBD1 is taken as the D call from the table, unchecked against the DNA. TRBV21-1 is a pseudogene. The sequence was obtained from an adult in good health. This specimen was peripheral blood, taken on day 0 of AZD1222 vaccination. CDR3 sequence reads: CASSKVCRTGAMNTEAFF. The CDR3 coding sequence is TGTGCCAGCAGCAAAGTTTGTAGGACAGGTGCCATGAACACTGAAGCTTTCTTT.